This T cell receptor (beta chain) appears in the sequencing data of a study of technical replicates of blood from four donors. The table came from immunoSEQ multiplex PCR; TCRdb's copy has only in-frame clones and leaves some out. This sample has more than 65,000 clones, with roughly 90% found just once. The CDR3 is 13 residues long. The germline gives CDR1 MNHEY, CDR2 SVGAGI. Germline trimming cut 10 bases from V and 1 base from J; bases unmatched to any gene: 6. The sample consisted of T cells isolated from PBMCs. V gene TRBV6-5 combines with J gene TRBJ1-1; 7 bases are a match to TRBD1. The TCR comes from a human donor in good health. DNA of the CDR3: TGTGCCATCTCCAGGGGGAGGAACACTGAAGCTTTCTTT. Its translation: CAISRGRNTEAFF.